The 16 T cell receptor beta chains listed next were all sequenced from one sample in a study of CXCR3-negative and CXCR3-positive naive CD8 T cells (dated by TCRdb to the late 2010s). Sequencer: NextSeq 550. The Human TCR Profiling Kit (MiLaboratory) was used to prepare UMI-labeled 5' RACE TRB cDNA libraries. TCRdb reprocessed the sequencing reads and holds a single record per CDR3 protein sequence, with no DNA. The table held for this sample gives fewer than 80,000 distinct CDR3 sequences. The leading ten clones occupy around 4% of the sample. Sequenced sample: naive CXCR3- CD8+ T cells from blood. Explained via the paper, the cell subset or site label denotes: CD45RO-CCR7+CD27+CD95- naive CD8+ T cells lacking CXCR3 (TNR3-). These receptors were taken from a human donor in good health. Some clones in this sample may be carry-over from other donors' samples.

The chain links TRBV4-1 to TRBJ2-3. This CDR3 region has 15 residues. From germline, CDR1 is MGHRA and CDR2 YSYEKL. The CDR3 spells CASSPTKTGTDTQYF.

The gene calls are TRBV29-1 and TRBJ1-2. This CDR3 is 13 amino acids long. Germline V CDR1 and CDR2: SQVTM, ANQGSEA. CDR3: CSVEEIANYGYTF.

The CDR3 reads CATSASDRGLQETQYF. V usage is TRBV24-1 and J usage is TRBJ2-5; TCRdb outputs TRBD1, but without DNA this stays unchecked. The CDR3 length is 16 residues. Germline loops: CDR1 KGHDR, CDR2 SFDVKD.

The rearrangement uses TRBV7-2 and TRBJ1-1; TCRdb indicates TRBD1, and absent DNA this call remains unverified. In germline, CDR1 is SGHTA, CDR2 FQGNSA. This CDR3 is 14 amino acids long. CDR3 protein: CASSLQGLDGWAFF.

This CDR3 is CASSPGVNTEAFF. The chain employs TRBV6-4 and TRBJ1-1; TCRdb lists TRBD1, though no DNA is available to test this call. In germline, CDR1 is MRHNA, CDR2 SNTAGT. This CDR3 contains 13 residues.

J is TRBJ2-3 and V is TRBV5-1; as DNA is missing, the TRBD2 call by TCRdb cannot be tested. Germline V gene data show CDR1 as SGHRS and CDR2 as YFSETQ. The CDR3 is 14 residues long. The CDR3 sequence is CASSLISGTDTQYF.

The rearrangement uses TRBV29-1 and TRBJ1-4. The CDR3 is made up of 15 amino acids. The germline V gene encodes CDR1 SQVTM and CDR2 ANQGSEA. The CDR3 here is CSVESAEAYNEKLFF.

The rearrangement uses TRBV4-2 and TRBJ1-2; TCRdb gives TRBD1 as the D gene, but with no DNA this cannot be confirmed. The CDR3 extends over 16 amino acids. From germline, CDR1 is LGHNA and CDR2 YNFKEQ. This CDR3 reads CASSQGVPVGDYGFTF.

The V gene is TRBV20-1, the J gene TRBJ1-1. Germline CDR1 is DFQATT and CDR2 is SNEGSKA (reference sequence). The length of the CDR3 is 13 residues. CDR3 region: CSGRRRLNTEAFF.

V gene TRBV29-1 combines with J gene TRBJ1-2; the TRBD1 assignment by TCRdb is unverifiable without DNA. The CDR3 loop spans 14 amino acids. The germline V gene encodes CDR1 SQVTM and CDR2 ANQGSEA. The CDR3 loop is CSVEETTGFYGYTF.

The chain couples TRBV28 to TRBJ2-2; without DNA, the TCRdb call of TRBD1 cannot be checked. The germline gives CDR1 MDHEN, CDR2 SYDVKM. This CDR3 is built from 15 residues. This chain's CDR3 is CASRGTGDHTGELFF.

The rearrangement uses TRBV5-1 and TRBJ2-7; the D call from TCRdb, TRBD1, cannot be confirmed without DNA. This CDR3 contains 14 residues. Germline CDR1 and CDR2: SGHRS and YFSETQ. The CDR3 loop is CASSLTGTAYEQYF. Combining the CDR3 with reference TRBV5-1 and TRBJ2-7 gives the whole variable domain KAGVTQTPRYLIKTRGQQVTLSCSPISGHRSVSWYQQTPGQGLQFLFEYFSETQRNKGNFPGRFSGRQFSNSRSEMNVSTLELGDSALYLCASSLTGTAYEQYFGPGTRLTVT.

The CDR3: CASSLGTSGSTDTQYF. The chain couples TRBV5-1 to TRBJ2-3; TCRdb calls TRBD2, which cannot be checked without DNA. Germline-derived CDR1 and CDR2 are SGHRS and YFSETQ. The CDR3 extends over 16 amino acids. Together with reference TRBV5-1 and TRBJ2-3, the CDR3 gives the full variable domain: KAGVTQTPRYLIKTRGQQVTLSCSPISGHRSVSWYQQTPGQGLQFLFEYFSETQRNKGNFPGRFSGRQFSNSRSEMNVSTLELGDSALYLCASSLGTSGSTDTQYFGPGTRLTVL.

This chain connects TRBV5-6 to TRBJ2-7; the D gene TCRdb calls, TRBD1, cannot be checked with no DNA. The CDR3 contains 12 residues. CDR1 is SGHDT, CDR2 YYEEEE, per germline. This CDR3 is CASSVTGLEQYF.

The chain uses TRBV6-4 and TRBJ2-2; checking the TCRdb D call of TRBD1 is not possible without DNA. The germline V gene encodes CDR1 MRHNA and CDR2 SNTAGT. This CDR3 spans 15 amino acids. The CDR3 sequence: CASSDKQGSAGELFF.

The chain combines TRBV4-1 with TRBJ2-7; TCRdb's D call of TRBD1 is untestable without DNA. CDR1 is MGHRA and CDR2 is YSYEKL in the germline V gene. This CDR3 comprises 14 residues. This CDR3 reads CASSHGQGALEQYF.